These 6 T cell receptor beta chains came from one sample sequenced in a study of Ad26.COV2.S vaccination and SARS-CoV-2 variants. The treatment was: roughly 19 received Ad26.COV2.S at low or high dose, single or two shots; 5 received placebo; per-sample allocation not given. Following the first vaccine or placebo injection, samples were taken on day 63. The assay was immunoSEQ multiplex PCR, and TCRdb's table has in-frame clones only and misses some. The top ten clones hold about 4% of a sample with roughly 380,000 clones, roughly 90% of them seen once. Sequenced material: peripheral blood, taken in a trial of Ad26.COV2.S vaccine versus placebo. These receptors all come from a person between 18 and 65 years old who received the Ad26.COV2.S COVID-19 vaccine or a placebo.

The table lists this clone with a count of one. This sequence joins TRBV4-1 and TRBJ2-4; 10 positions match TRBD1. The CDR3 is 16 residues long. Germline values: CDR1 MGHRA, CDR2 YSYEKL. With V trimmed by 2 bases and J by 3 bases, 4 bases remained unmatched. The CDR3 DNA reads TGCGCCAGCAGCCAACCCGGGACAGGGGACAAAAACATTCAGTACTTC. Protein sequence: CASSQPGTGDKNIQYF.

The rearrangement links TRBV7-9 to TRBJ1-2, with 11 positions matching TRBD1. V lost 6 bases, J lost 3 bases, and 9 bases stayed unmatched. In germline, CDR1 is SEHNR, CDR2 FQNEAQ (reference sequence). The CDR3 has 16 residues. The CDR3 coding sequence is TGTGCCAGCAGTCGACACGGACAGGGGGCATACTATGGCTACACCTTC. Protein product: CASSRHGQGAYYGYTF.

The chain links TRBV12-3 or TRBV12-4 to TRBJ2-7; TRBD2 might be the D (6 bases). The CDR3 has 12 residues. The germline V and J ends were trimmed by 5 bases and 3 bases, with 8 bases remaining between them. The CDR3 nucleotides read TGTGCCAGCAGTGGGAGGAGCTACGAGCAGTACTTC. This gives the protein CASSGRSYEQYF.

This chain links TRBV4-2 with TRBJ1-4; 9 bases map to TRBD1. V shed 6 bases, J shed 8 bases, and the junction held 7 bases outside the gene matches. The V gene's germline CDR1 is LGHNA and CDR2 YNFKEQ. The CDR3 sequence is 14 residues long. CDR3 region: CASSPGQGGEKLFF. CDR3 DNA: TGTGCCAGCAGTCCGGGACAGGGAGGGGAAAAACTGTTTTTT.

The chain joins TRBV12-5 to TRBJ2-7; D is possibly TRBD2 (7 bases). Germline CDR1 reads LGHNT; CDR2 reads FRNRAP. Trimming shortened V by 7 bases and J by 0 bases, and 13 bases separated the two germline ends. The CDR3 has 14 residues. Written as DNA, the CDR3 is TGTGCTAGTGTCCGAGGGGGGGTCTCCTACGAGCAGTACTTC. Translating gives CASVRGGVSYEQYF.

The chain uses TRBV5-1 and TRBJ1-1; tentatively, D is TRBD1 (6 bases). The CDR3 totals 14 residues. V was cut by 4 bases and J by 7 bases, with 17 bases left in between. CDR1 is SGHRS, CDR2 YFSETQ, per germline. The CDR3 coding sequence is TGCGCCAGCAGCCCGTCCGGACAGACCAATGAAGCTTTCTTT. Encoded protein: CASSPSGQTNEAFF. Variable domain in full (rest from reference TRBV5-1 and TRBJ1-1): KAGVTQTPRYLIKTRGQQVTLSCSPISGHRSVSWYQQTPGQGLQFLFEYFSETQRNKGNFPGRFSGRQFSNSRSEMNVSTLELGDSALYLCASSPSGQTNEAFFGQGTRLTVV.